A selection of T cell receptor beta chains follows, all from one sample in a study of T-cell reconstitution after alpha-beta-depleted transplantation in children. TCRdb reprocessed the PCR reads with MiXCR, giving one entry per CDR3 protein. This sample has hundreds of thousands of distinct CDR3 sequences, with around 16% found just once. This sample comprised PBMCs, mostly from graft donor cells, obtained 360 days after TCRalphabeta/CD19-depleted stem cell transplant. The source is a boy younger than two who had a stem cell transplant for Wiskott-Aldrich syndrome, so the T cells may come from the graft donor. Both conserved end residues are part of each CDR3. Fields, in order: CDR3 length, D gene, clone size, J gene, V gene, CDR3 DNA, CDR3 protein. D genes are given only for firm matches. Only part of the rows carry a size: once, few, many, or a class if the clone is expanded.

CDR3 length: 15
D gene: .
clone size: .
J gene: TRBJ2-5
V gene: TRBV12-3/TRBV12-4
CDR3 DNA: TGTGCCAGCAGTTTTTTTGAACTACTCCCAGAGACCCAGTACTTC
CDR3 protein: CASSFFELLPETQYF

CDR3 length: 14
D gene: .
clone size: few
J gene: TRBJ2-7
V gene: TRBV28
CDR3 DNA: TGTGCCAGTTCGAGGACCGCCCCCTCCTACGAGCAGTACTTC
CDR3 protein: CASSRTAPSYEQYF

CDR3 length: 15
D gene: .
clone size: .
J gene: TRBJ2-3
V gene: TRBV7-9
CDR3 DNA: TGTGCCAGCAGCTTAAAGCTAGCTAGCACAGATACGCAGTATTTT
CDR3 protein: CASSLKLASTDTQYF

CDR3 length: 13
D gene: .
clone size: .
J gene: TRBJ2-2
V gene: TRBV7-2
CDR3 DNA: TGTGCCAGCAGCCCCCATCTGTCCGGGGAGCTGTTTTTT
CDR3 protein: CASSPHLSGELFF

CDR3 length: 15
D gene: .
clone size: .
J gene: TRBJ1-5
V gene: TRBV12-3/TRBV12-4
CDR3 DNA: TGTGCCAGCAGTAAGTGGACTGTGAGCAATCAGCCCCAGCATTTT
CDR3 protein: CASSKWTVSNQPQHF

CDR3 length: 13
D gene: .
clone size: .
J gene: TRBJ1-2
V gene: TRBV5-5
CDR3 DNA: TGTGCCAGCAGCTTTTTGGAAGGCCATGGCTACACCTTC
CDR3 protein: CASSFLEGHGYTF

CDR3 length: 13
D gene: .
clone size: .
J gene: TRBJ2-5
V gene: TRBV24-1
CDR3 DNA: TGTGCCACCAGCGGACTGGCACAAGAGACCCAGTACTTC
CDR3 protein: CATSGLAQETQYF

CDR3 length: 19
D gene: TRBD2
clone size: few
J gene: TRBJ2-2
V gene: TRBV5-1
CDR3 DNA: TGCGCCAGCAGCTGGGGTTTGGCACTAGCGGGAGTGGACACCGGGGAGCTGTTTTTT
CDR3 protein: CASSWGLALAGVDTGELFF

CDR3 length: 14
D gene: TRBD1
clone size: many
J gene: TRBJ2-3
V gene: TRBV10-3
CDR3 DNA: TGTGCCATCAGTGGTGACAGGGGGTCGGATACGCAGTATTTT
CDR3 protein: CAISGDRGSDTQYF

CDR3 length: 14
D gene: TRBD1
clone size: few
J gene: TRBJ1-1
V gene: TRBV5-1
CDR3 DNA: TGCGCCAGCAGGGAGACAGGGGTGAACACTGAAGCTTTCTTT
CDR3 protein: CASRETGVNTEAFF

CDR3 length: 17
D gene: .
clone size: many
J gene: TRBJ2-1
V gene: TRBV12-3/TRBV12-4
CDR3 DNA: TGTGCCAGCAGTCCCTTTCAGGGTCTTAGGACGGACAATGAGCAGTTCTTC
CDR3 protein: CASSPFQGLRTDNEQFF

CDR3 length: 15
D gene: .
clone size: few
J gene: TRBJ2-5
V gene: TRBV7-2
CDR3 DNA: TGTGCCAGCAGCTTACTGGCCAGCCATCAAGAGACCCAGTACTTC
CDR3 protein: CASSLLASHQETQYF

CDR3 length: 17
D gene: .
clone size: few
J gene: TRBJ2-1
V gene: TRBV24-1
CDR3 DNA: TGTGCCACCAGTGATTTACCCCTTACCGGCTCCTACAATGAGCAGTTCTTC
CDR3 protein: CATSDLPLTGSYNEQFF

CDR3 length: 16
D gene: .
clone size: .
J gene: TRBJ1-6
V gene: TRBV12-3/TRBV12-4
CDR3 DNA: TGTGCCAGCAGTTTTTGGCACTTGGTAGTGGATTCACCCCTCCACTTT
CDR3 protein: CASSFWHLVVDSPLHF

CDR3 length: 14
D gene: .
clone size: .
J gene: TRBJ2-3
V gene: TRBV7-2
CDR3 DNA: TGTGCCAGCAGCTTTGAGGGACGCACAGATACGCAGTATTTT
CDR3 protein: CASSFEGRTDTQYF

CDR3 length: 15
D gene: TRBD2
clone size: .
J gene: TRBJ2-7
V gene: TRBV4-1
CDR3 DNA: TGCGCCAGCAGCCAAATTGGGCGGGGGAATGCTGAGCAGTACTTC
CDR3 protein: CASSQIGRGNAEQYF

CDR3 length: 16
D gene: TRBD2
clone size: .
J gene: TRBJ2-3
V gene: TRBV27
CDR3 DNA: TGTGCCAGCAGTTTATCAAGGCTAGCGGGAGAAGATACGCAGTATTTT
CDR3 protein: CASSLSRLAGEDTQYF

CDR3 length: 13
D gene: .
clone size: many
J gene: TRBJ2-3
V gene: TRBV5-1
CDR3 DNA: TGCGCCAGCAGCTCCTACAGTACAGATACGCAGTATTTT
CDR3 protein: CASSSYSTDTQYF

CDR3 length: 13
D gene: .
clone size: .
J gene: TRBJ2-5
V gene: TRBV7-2
CDR3 DNA: TGTGCCAGCAGCTCCGGTCGGGGGGAGACCCAGTACTTC
CDR3 protein: CASSSGRGETQYF

CDR3 length: 16
D gene: .
clone size: .
J gene: TRBJ2-2
V gene: TRBV21-1
CDR3 DNA: TGTGCCAGCAGCAAAGTGGTACAGGGAGGCACCGGGGAGCTGTTTTTT
CDR3 protein: CASSKVVQGGTGELFF

CDR3 length: 13
D gene: TRBD2
clone size: many
J gene: TRBJ2-3
V gene: TRBV20-1
CDR3 DNA: TGCAGTGCCAGGACTAGCGGCACAGATACGCAGTATTTT
CDR3 protein: CSARTSGTDTQYF

CDR3 length: 13
D gene: TRBD2
clone size: few
J gene: TRBJ2-1
V gene: TRBV20-1
CDR3 DNA: TGCAGTGCCCGTCGCGGGGGGTACAATGAGCAGTTCTTC
CDR3 protein: CSARRGGYNEQFF

CDR3 length: 20
D gene: TRBD2
clone size: .
J gene: TRBJ2-3
V gene: TRBV4-3
CDR3 DNA: TGCGCCAGCAGCCAAGATATCACCGGACTAGCGGGATTTAACACAGATACGCAGTATTTT
CDR3 protein: CASSQDITGLAGFNTDTQYF

CDR3 length: 14
D gene: TRBD2
clone size: .
J gene: TRBJ2-5
V gene: TRBV6-2/TRBV6-3
CDR3 DNA: TGTGCCAGCAGTCACGGGACTAGAAGAGAGACCCAGTACTTC
CDR3 protein: CASSHGTRRETQYF

CDR3 length: 14
D gene: .
clone size: .
J gene: TRBJ2-7
V gene: TRBV27
CDR3 DNA: TGTGCCAGCAGAAAAATGGGACACCTCTACGAGCAGTACTTC
CDR3 protein: CASRKMGHLYEQYF

CDR3 length: 17
D gene: .
clone size: few
J gene: TRBJ2-6
V gene: TRBV4-3
CDR3 DNA: TGCGCCAGCAGCCTCGGCCCGTTCCAGGTTGGGGCCAACGTCCTGACTTTC
CDR3 protein: CASSLGPFQVGANVLTF

CDR3 length: 16
D gene: .
clone size: .
J gene: TRBJ2-2
V gene: TRBV4-2
CDR3 DNA: TGTGCCAGCAGCCTCTCCGCGGGGGCAAGCACCGGGGAGCTGTTTTTT
CDR3 protein: CASSLSAGASTGELFF

CDR3 length: 12
D gene: .
clone size: many
J gene: TRBJ1-2
V gene: TRBV10-3
CDR3 DNA: TGTGCCATCAGTGATCTCTGGAGCGGCTACACCTTC
CDR3 protein: CAISDLWSGYTF

CDR3 length: 16
D gene: TRBD2
clone size: few
J gene: TRBJ2-3
V gene: TRBV7-9
CDR3 DNA: TGTGCCAGCAGCTTAAGTGGGCGGGAGCGGTCAGATACGCAGTATTTT
CDR3 protein: CASSLSGRERSDTQYF

CDR3 length: 19
D gene: TRBD2
clone size: .
J gene: TRBJ2-3
V gene: TRBV12-3/TRBV12-4
CDR3 DNA: TGTGCCAGCATCCCAAAAGGGACTAGCGGGTTTCCTAGCACAGATACGCAGTATTTT
CDR3 protein: CASIPKGTSGFPSTDTQYF

CDR3 length: 14
D gene: .
clone size: .
J gene: TRBJ1-1
V gene: TRBV6-1
CDR3 DNA: TGTGCCAGCAGTATAAGAGTCTCGGACACTGAAGCTTTCTTT
CDR3 protein: CASSIRVSDTEAFF

CDR3 length: 19
D gene: .
clone size: .
J gene: TRBJ2-2
V gene: TRBV3-1
CDR3 DNA: TGTGCCAGCAGGCCGAGGTCGAAGGGGTCGGTTTCTAACACCGGGGAGCTGTTTTTT
CDR3 protein: CASRPRSKGSVSNTGELFF

CDR3 length: 16
D gene: TRBD2
clone size: .
J gene: TRBJ2-1
V gene: TRBV18
CDR3 DNA: TGTGCCAGCTCAACCAGAGCGGGAAAGTCCTACAATGAGCAGTTCTTC
CDR3 protein: CASSTRAGKSYNEQFF

CDR3 length: 13
D gene: .
clone size: .
J gene: TRBJ1-1
V gene: TRBV11-2
CDR3 DNA: TGTGCCAGCAGCTTGTCTATGGACACTGAAGCTTTCTTT
CDR3 protein: CASSLSMDTEAFF

CDR3 length: 14
D gene: .
clone size: medium-sized
J gene: TRBJ2-3
V gene: TRBV2
CDR3 DNA: TGTGCCAGCATGGGGCCGGGTCTCACAGATACGCAGTATTTT
CDR3 protein: CASMGPGLTDTQYF

CDR3 length: 14
D gene: .
clone size: .
J gene: TRBJ1-2
V gene: TRBV7-8
CDR3 DNA: TGTGCCAGCAGCCCCTTGGACGGGAACTATGGCTACACCTTC
CDR3 protein: CASSPLDGNYGYTF

CDR3 length: 13
D gene: .
clone size: .
J gene: TRBJ2-1
V gene: TRBV28
CDR3 DNA: TGTGCCAGCAGTTTAGGCAGGGTCAATGAGCAGTTCTTC
CDR3 protein: CASSLGRVNEQFF

CDR3 length: 15
D gene: .
clone size: .
J gene: TRBJ1-5
V gene: TRBV6-1
CDR3 DNA: TGTGCCAGCAGTGAGGGGGTGGTATATCGTCAGCCCCAGCATTTT
CDR3 protein: CASSEGVVYRQPQHF

CDR3 length: 14
D gene: .
clone size: few
J gene: TRBJ2-3
V gene: TRBV4-1
CDR3 DNA: TGCGCCAGCAGCCAAGAGAGTGGAGCAGGGACGCAGTATTTT
CDR3 protein: CASSQESGAGTQYF

CDR3 length: 13
D gene: .
clone size: once
J gene: TRBJ2-7
V gene: TRBV7-7
CDR3 DNA: TGTGCCAGCAGCAGAGAGGAGGGAAGGGAGCAGTACTTC
CDR3 protein: CASSREEGREQYF

CDR3 length: 13
D gene: .
clone size: few
J gene: TRBJ2-1
V gene: TRBV28
CDR3 DNA: TGTGCCAGCAGTATAGGAAATTACAATGAGCAGTTCTTC
CDR3 protein: CASSIGNYNEQFF

CDR3 length: 12
D gene: .
clone size: few
J gene: TRBJ2-4
V gene: TRBV4-2
CDR3 DNA: TGTGCCAGCAGCCAAGAGGGGACACCTCAGTACTTC
CDR3 protein: CASSQEGTPQYF

CDR3 length: 13
D gene: TRBD1
clone size: .
J gene: TRBJ1-1
V gene: TRBV7-2
CDR3 DNA: TGTGCCAGCAGCCAGCCAGGGGGGAGTGAAGCTTTCTTT
CDR3 protein: CASSQPGGSEAFF

CDR3 length: 13
D gene: .
clone size: many
J gene: TRBJ2-1
V gene: TRBV24-1
CDR3 DNA: TGTGCCACCAGTGATTCCCCCTCGAATGAGCAGTTCTTC
CDR3 protein: CATSDSPSNEQFF

CDR3 length: 22
D gene: TRBD2
clone size: .
J gene: TRBJ2-6
V gene: TRBV7-1
CDR3 DNA: TGTGCCAGCAGCTCTCCTTCCGGGACTAGCGGGGGGTCTCTCTATAGGGCCAACGTCCTGACTTTC
CDR3 protein: CASSSPSGTSGGSLYRANVLTF

CDR3 length: 15
D gene: .
clone size: .
J gene: TRBJ2-3
V gene: TRBV4-2
CDR3 DNA: TGTGCCAGCAGCCAAGAGGTCGAACTACAAGATACGCAGTATTTT
CDR3 protein: CASSQEVELQDTQYF

CDR3 length: 15
D gene: .
clone size: .
J gene: TRBJ2-3
V gene: TRBV12-3/TRBV12-4
CDR3 DNA: TGTGCCAGCAGTTTAAGCCCTGAGGGCACAGATACGCAGTATTTT
CDR3 protein: CASSLSPEGTDTQYF

CDR3 length: 19
D gene: .
clone size: few
J gene: TRBJ2-7
V gene: TRBV15
CDR3 DNA: TGTGCCACCAGCAGAGGGTCTAGCCCACCGTATCCCTTATACTACGAGCAGTACTTC
CDR3 protein: CATSRGSSPPYPLYYEQYF

CDR3 length: 14
D gene: .
clone size: few
J gene: TRBJ2-5
V gene: TRBV28
CDR3 DNA: TGTGCCAGCAGTTTCCGGAATCTAAGAGAGACCCAGTACTTC
CDR3 protein: CASSFRNLRETQYF

CDR3 length: 13
D gene: TRBD2
clone size: .
J gene: TRBJ2-5
V gene: TRBV10-3
CDR3 DNA: TGTGCCAACTCAAGGCGGGAGACAGAGACCCAGTACTTC
CDR3 protein: CANSRRETETQYF

CDR3 length: 15
D gene: TRBD1
clone size: .
J gene: TRBJ2-7
V gene: TRBV12-3/TRBV12-4
CDR3 DNA: TGTGCCAGCAGTTTGCGCCGACAGGGATACTACGAGCAGTACTTC
CDR3 protein: CASSLRRQGYYEQYF

CDR3 length: 15
D gene: TRBD1
clone size: few
J gene: TRBJ2-2
V gene: TRBV4-1
CDR3 DNA: TGCGCCAGCAGAGCCACAGGGGGCAGGGCCGGGGAGCTGTTTTTT
CDR3 protein: CASRATGGRAGELFF

CDR3 length: 10
D gene: .
clone size: .
J gene: TRBJ2-2
V gene: TRBV10-3
CDR3 DNA: TGTGCCATCAGGGAGCGGGAGCTGTTTTTT
CDR3 protein: CAIRERELFF

CDR3 length: 15
D gene: .
clone size: .
J gene: TRBJ2-7
V gene: TRBV4-2
CDR3 DNA: TGTGCCAGCAGCCAATACACGACGGCGGTCTACGAGCAGTACTTC
CDR3 protein: CASSQYTTAVYEQYF

CDR3 length: 14
D gene: TRBD1
clone size: .
J gene: TRBJ2-1
V gene: TRBV5-1
CDR3 DNA: TGCGCCAGCAGCACCGGACAGGGCTACAATGAGCAGTTCTTC
CDR3 protein: CASSTGQGYNEQFF

CDR3 length: 14
D gene: TRBD1
clone size: .
J gene: TRBJ2-7
V gene: TRBV11-2
CDR3 DNA: TGTGCCAGCAGCCCGGGACAGGGGACGGAAGAGCAGTACTTC
CDR3 protein: CASSPGQGTEEQYF